This T cell receptor beta chain was sequenced for a study of blood T cells in healthy people across ages. General observations from the study: The lack of PBMC sorting stopped any conclusive naive versus antigen-experienced comparison.

A word on this clonotype: Its antigen is unidentified. One end of the junction varies from germline; a read error may be responsible.

With a J-beta primer mix and a sample-barcoded 5' primer, a second PCR ran about 6 to 11 cycles. TCRdb fed the 5' RACE reads into MiXCR, producing one record per CDR3 protein. The sample has about 1.1 million distinct CDR3 sequences, approximately 38% seen once. Germline V gene sequence: CDR1 ENHRY, CDR2 SYGVKD. The CDR3 consists of 12 residues. The source is a man younger than 35 in good health. Sequencing was carried out using blood. V is TRBV10-3 and J is TRBJ2-3; TRBD1 aligns across 7 bases. CDR3 sequence: CAIGTDTDAQYF. CDR3 sequence (DNA): TGTGCCATCGGGACAGACACAGATGCGCAGTATTTT.